This T cell receptor (beta chain) was sequenced for a study of cytomegalovirus exposure and HLA in healthy donors. Study results and caveats: A few chains linked to CMV were shown in vitro to be specific for CMV antigens.

V dropped 0 bases and J dropped 8; count of bases not matched to a gene: 11. The CDR3 sequence is 16 residues long. The V gene's germline CDR1 is SGHRS and CDR2 YFSETQ. This clone was seen a single time. Its cognate antigen is unknown. The protocol was immunoSEQ multiplex PCR, while the TCRdb copy is restricted to in-frame clones and leaves out a portion. Among 200,000 to 250,000 clones listed, almost 90% were seen once. The sequencing input was PBMCs. The sequence was collected from a woman younger than 30 in good health and CMV-seronegative. The chain couples TRBV5-1 to TRBJ1-2; 9 positions agree with TRBD1. CDR3: CASSLGPNRGLVGYTF. In DNA, the CDR3 is TGCGCCAGCAGCTTGGGCCCGAACAGGGGGCTGGTGGGCTACACCTTC.